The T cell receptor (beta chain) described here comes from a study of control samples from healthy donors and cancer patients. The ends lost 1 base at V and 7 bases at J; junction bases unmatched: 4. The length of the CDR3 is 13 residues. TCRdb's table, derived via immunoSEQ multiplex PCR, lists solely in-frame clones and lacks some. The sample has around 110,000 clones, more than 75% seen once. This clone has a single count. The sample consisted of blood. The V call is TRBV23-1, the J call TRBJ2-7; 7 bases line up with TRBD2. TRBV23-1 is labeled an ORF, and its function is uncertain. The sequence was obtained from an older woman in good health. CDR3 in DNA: TGCGCCAGCAGTCAATTCGGGCGGGAGGAGCAGTACTTC. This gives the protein CASSQFGREEQYF.